The present TCR beta chain was sequenced within a study of vaccination and CD4 T cells after COVID-19. An Oncomine TCR Beta short-read assay was used to sequence the DNA from cultured CD4+ T cells. Each CDR3 protein gets one entry after TCRdb re-called the PCR reads with MiXCR. The table has 20,000 to 25,000 distinct CDR3 sequences, about a third seen once. Time point reported: late sampling 161 to 241 days after vaccination in three convalescent patients. Stated treatment: 10-day PBMC culture with coronavirus spike peptide pools or control peptides (ViraFEST assay). With peptide pools, ViraFEST first expanded antigen-specific T cells and afterwards sequenced their TCRs. CDR1 and CDR2 from the germline V gene are LNHNV and YYDKDF (reference sequence). This CDR3 has 14 residues. In regard to this clonotype: The antigen remains unidentified. The junction departs from germline at one end; a sequencing error may be responsible.

The sample consisted of CD4+ T cells from blood, cultured in vitro, taken about 7 months after SARS-CoV-2 vaccination. This clonotype was sampled from a human donor who had recovered from COVID-19. This chain uses TRBV15 with TRBJ2-5; D may be TRBD1 or TRBD2 (6 bases each). CDR3 protein: CATGRGGVAETQYF. The CDR3 DNA follows: TGTGCCACCGGCAGGGGCGGGGTAGCGGAGACCCAGTACTTC.